The TCR beta chain under discussion was sequenced for a study of blood T cell repertoires in COVID-19. This clone occurred once. Germline-derived CDR1 and CDR2 are SGHRS and YFSETQ. The CDR3 totals 14 residues. V shed 3 bases and J 5 bases; nucleotides not matched to a gene: 6. Method: immunoSEQ multiplex PCR; TCRdb's copy keeps in-frame clones and lacks some. This table holds 200,000 to 250,000 clones, roughly four fifths found once. The TCR comes from a woman over 75 with COVID-19, enrolled during active disease. The chain recombines TRBV5-1 with TRBJ2-3; the match to TRBD2 covers 7 bases. Sequenced: peripheral blood. CDR3 in DNA: TGCGCCAGCAGCTCAACTAGCGCAAGAGATACGCAGTATTTT. Translated: CASSSTSARDTQYF.